This TCR beta chain was profiled in a study of shared clonotypes between healthy human individuals. The protocol was immunoSEQ multiplex PCR, while the TCRdb copy is restricted to in-frame clones and leaves out a portion. The sample yields roughly 2.1 million clones, more than 85% seen once. This CDR3 contains 20 residues. Germline V gene data show CDR1 as ENHRY and CDR2 as SYGVKD. The V and J ends lost 2 bases and 3 bases respectively, with 28 bases between them. The naive CD8 subset, CD45RO-negative cells positively selected for CCR7, excluded terminally differentiated effector memory CD45RA+ cells.

The rearrangement uses TRBV10-3 and TRBJ2-5; TRBD1 or TRBD2 may be the D gene (7 bases each). Sequencing input: naive CD8+ T cells from PBMCs. This TCR was sampled from a young man in good health. Some clones in this sample may be carry-over from other donors' samples. This CDR3 is CAISEEGTQGGSRTKETQYF. CDR3 coding DNA: TGTGCCATCAGTGAGGAGGGGACCCAGGGGGGGTCCCGTACTAAAGAGACCCAGTACTTC.